The rows below give T cell receptor beta chains drawn from one sample of a study of OX40 agonist ivuxolimab in advanced cancers. Only in-frame clones appear in the TCRdb table, and some are missing; sequencing was by immunoSEQ multiplex PCR. Among around 40,000 clones, around four fifths were seen once, and the ten largest hold 15%. The starting material was CD4+ or CD8+ T cells sorted from blood, obtained in a trial of the OX40 agonist ivuxolimab. The receptors stem from an adult with an advanced solid tumor such as melanoma, head and neck, liver or kidney cancer. Both conserved end residues are part of each CDR3. Each record gives: V gene, CDR3 protein.

V gene: TRBV29-1; CDR3 protein: CSVEGNHEAFF
V gene: TRBV28; CDR3 protein: CASSVAPGAGESYEQYF
V gene: TRBV2; CDR3 protein: CASSDQNYSRDRDQWGYTF
V gene: TRBV7-9; CDR3 protein: CASSLGLGGAEDTQYF
V gene: TRBV27; CDR3 protein: CASSLSLVSETQYF
V gene: TRBV28; CDR3 protein: CASSLGLAGSVTDTQYF
V gene: TRBV27; CDR3 protein: CASSLSGTGGSNEQFF
V gene: TRBV27; CDR3 protein: CASSLKGPASSYEQYF
V gene: TRBV19; CDR3 protein: CASKAGASNTEAFF
V gene: TRBV28; CDR3 protein: CASSLEDRSYEQYF
V gene: TRBV6-1; CDR3 protein: CAGREASNTEAFF
V gene: TRBV5-1; CDR3 protein: CASSPGQGAYEQYF
V gene: TRBV28; CDR3 protein: CASTKVFNTEAFF
V gene: TRBV28; CDR3 protein: CASSEDRGPSTQYF
V gene: TRBV11-1; CDR3 protein: CASSFAETQYF
V gene: TRBV19; CDR3 protein: CASSKRLWVDEQYF
V gene: TRBV7-9; CDR3 protein: CASSLEGGAHEQFF
V gene: TRBV13; CDR3 protein: CASSLATSGPSGELFF
V gene: TRBV28; CDR3 protein: CASSQRTAVGQPQHF
V gene: TRBV5-6; CDR3 protein: CASSSYWGKTQYF
V gene: TRBV9; CDR3 protein: CASSVAGGLETQYF
V gene: TRBV2; CDR3 protein: CASSRTGTENTEAFF
V gene: TRBV12-2; CDR3 protein: CASRLAGRDASSYEQYF
V gene: TRBV15; CDR3 protein: CATSRLQGGQPQHF
V gene: TRBV6-5; CDR3 protein: CASSPQTGATYGYTF
V gene: TRBV11-2; CDR3 protein: CASSIPRGGRNEQYF
V gene: TRBV5-4; CDR3 protein: CASSLDGTGGDGYTF
V gene: TRBV7-6; CDR3 protein: CASSLARRGDEQYF